Listed here are 9 T cell receptor beta chains from one sample, sequenced in a study of blood T cell repertoires in COVID-19 (TCRdb year 2020). The method was the immunoSEQ multiplex PCR assay. TCRdb provides this immuneACCESS table in a form limited to in-frame rearrangements. Some clones are lacking; in checked studies, under half of them reflect an unresolved V gene, and why the rest are absent is not known. The sample table records roughly 160,000 clones; roughly 88% of these occur just once. The ten largest clones represent 2% to 3% of the sample. What was sequenced was peripheral blood. These receptors came from a man aged 18 to 30 with acute or convalescent COVID-19.

The gene calls are TRBV3-1 (or the pseudogene TRBV3-2) and TRBJ1-2; 7 nucleotides match TRBD1. Germline V lookup: CDR1 LGHDT, CDR2 YNNKEL (reference sequence). The V and J ends lost 0 bases and 11 bases, in that order; junction bases with no gene match: 6. The CDR3 runs 13 residues. The CDR3 DNA follows: TGTGCCAGCAGCCAAGAAGGGAACAGGGGTTACACCTTC. Amino acid sequence: CASSQEGNRGYTF.

The chain has TRBV5-1 and TRBJ1-6; 8 positions agree with TRBD1. Germline V gene data show CDR1 as SGHRS and CDR2 as YFSETQ. CDR3 size: 17 residues. After removal of 0 bases from V and 8 bases from J, the junction contained 10 bases not matched to a gene. CDR3 nucleotides: TGCGCCAGCAGCTTGGGCCCGGGGCGACAGGGGTATTCACCCCTCCACTTT. Translation gives CASSLGPGRQGYSPLHF.

The chain combines TRBV25-1 with TRBJ1-1; TRBD1 is a possible D gene (5 bases). The germline V and J ends were trimmed by 4 bases and 7 bases, with 7 bases remaining between them. This CDR3 region has 11 residues. In germline, CDR1 is MGHDK, CDR2 SYGVNS. The DNA for the CDR3 is TGTGCCAGCAGTGCGACAGATGAAGCTTTCTTT. Its protein is CASSATDEAFF.

V gene TRBV5-1 combines with J gene TRBJ2-3; 7 bases are shared with TRBD2. The CDR3 has 15 residues. From germline, CDR1 is SGHRS and CDR2 YFSETQ. With V trimmed by 0 bases and J by 4 bases, 5 bases remained unmatched. CDR3 nucleotide sequence: TGCGCCAGCAGCTTGGCGGCGGGGGTTGCAGATACGCAGTATTTT. Residues: CASSLAAGVADTQYF. The full variable domain, in which reference TRBV5-1 and TRBJ2-3 provide the parts outside the CDR3, is KAGVTQTPRYLIKTRGQQVTLSCSPISGHRSVSWYQQTPGQGLQFLFEYFSETQRNKGNFPGRFSGRQFSNSRSEMNVSTLELGDSALYLCASSLAAGVADTQYFGPGTRLTVL.

The chain joins TRBV19 to TRBJ2-3, with D perhaps TRBD1 (6 bases). Germline CDR1 LNHDA, CDR2 SQIVND (reference sequence). The V gene lost 7 bases and the J gene lost 3 bases, with 14 bases spanning the gap. The CDR3 is made up of 14 amino acids. The CDR3 bases are TGTGCCAGTACCCGGGACATGGGAACAGATACGCAGTATTTT. It is translated as CASTRDMGTDTQYF.

This chain joins TRBV5-5 and TRBJ1-5; the D gene is possibly TRBD1 (6 bases). This CDR3 is built from 14 residues. V lost 4 bases and J 1 base, leaving 9 bases between the germline ends. The germline V gene has CDR1 SGHKS and CDR2 YYEKEE (reference sequence). The CDR3 spells CASSPQGSNQPQHF. In DNA, the CDR3 is TGTGCCAGCAGCCCACAGGGAAGCAATCAGCCCCAGCATTTT. Variable domain in full (rest from reference TRBV5-5 and TRBJ1-5): DAGVTQSPTHLIKTRGQQVTLRCSPISGHKSVSWYQQVLGQGPQFIFQYYEKEERGRGNFPDRFSARQFPNYSSELNVNALLLGDSALYLCASSPQGSNQPQHFGDGTRLSIL.

The gene calls are TRBV9 and TRBJ2-7; the D is unclear. Trimming left V 3 bases short and J 6 bases short, with 25 bases between. The CDR3 is 17 residues long. Per the germline V gene, CDR1 is SGDLS and CDR2 is YYNGEE. This CDR3 reads CASSAALFGGDFVEQYF. The CDR3 coding sequence is TGTGCCAGCAGCGCCGCCCTTTTCGGCGGAGATTTCGTCGAGCAGTACTTC. Variable domain in full (rest from reference TRBV9 and TRBJ2-7): DSGVTQTPKHLITATGQRVTLRCSPRSGDLSVYWYQQSLDQGLQFLIQYYNGEERAKGNILERFSAQQFPDLHSELNLSSLELGDSALYFCASSAALFGGDFVEQYFGPGTRLTVT.

The chain has TRBV2 and TRBJ2-2; TRBD1 might be the D (5 bases). In germline, CDR1 is SNHLY, CDR2 FYNNEI. Trimming removed 4 bases from V and 2 bases from J, with 8 bases in between. This CDR3 has 14 residues. CDR3 DNA: TGTGCCAGCAGTGTTGACAGAAACACCGGGGAGCTGTTTTTT. This gives the protein CASSVDRNTGELFF.

V usage is TRBV2 and J usage is TRBJ2-7; the D gene is possibly TRBD1 (6 bases). Deletions cut 1 base from V and 5 bases from J, with 12 bases between. CDR1 SNHLY and CDR2 FYNNEI come from the germline V gene. CDR3 length: 14 residues. CDR3 residues: CASSEGRGTHEQYF. For the CDR3, the DNA is TGTGCCAGCAGTGAAGGCAGGGGAACTCACGAGCAGTACTTC.